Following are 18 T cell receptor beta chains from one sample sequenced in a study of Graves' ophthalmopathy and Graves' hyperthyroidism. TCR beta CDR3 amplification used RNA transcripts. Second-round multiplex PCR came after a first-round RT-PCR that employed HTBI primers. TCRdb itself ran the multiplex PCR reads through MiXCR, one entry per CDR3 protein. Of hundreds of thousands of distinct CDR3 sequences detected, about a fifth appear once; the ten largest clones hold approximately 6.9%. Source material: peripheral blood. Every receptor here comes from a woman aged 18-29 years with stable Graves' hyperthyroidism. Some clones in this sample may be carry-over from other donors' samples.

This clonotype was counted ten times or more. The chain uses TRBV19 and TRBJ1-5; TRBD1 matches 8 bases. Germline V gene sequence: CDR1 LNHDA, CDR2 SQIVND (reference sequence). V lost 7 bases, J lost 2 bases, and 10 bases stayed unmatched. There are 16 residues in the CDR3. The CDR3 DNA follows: TGTGCCAGTAACCCCTCTCCGGGACAGGGCAATCAGCCCCAGCATTTT. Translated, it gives CASNPSPGQGNQPQHF.

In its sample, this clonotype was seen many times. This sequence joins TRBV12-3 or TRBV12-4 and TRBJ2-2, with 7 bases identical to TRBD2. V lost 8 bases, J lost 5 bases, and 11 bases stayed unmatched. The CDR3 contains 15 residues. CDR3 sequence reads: CASGGGLGGTGELFF. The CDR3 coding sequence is TGTGCCAGCGGGGGGGGTCTTGGCGGAACCGGGGAGCTGTTTTTT.

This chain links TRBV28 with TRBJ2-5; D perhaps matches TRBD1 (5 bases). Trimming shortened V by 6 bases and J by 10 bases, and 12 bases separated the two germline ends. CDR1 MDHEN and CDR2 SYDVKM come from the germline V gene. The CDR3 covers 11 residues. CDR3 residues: CASSPSRVQYF. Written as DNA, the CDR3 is TGTGCCAGCAGCCCCTCCAGGGTCCAGTACTTC.

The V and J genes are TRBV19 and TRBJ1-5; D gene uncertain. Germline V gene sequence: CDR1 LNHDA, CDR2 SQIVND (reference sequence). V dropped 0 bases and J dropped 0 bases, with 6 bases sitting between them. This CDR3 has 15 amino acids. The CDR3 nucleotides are TGTGCCAGTAGTATAGAAAGATATAGCAATCAGCCCCAGCATTTT. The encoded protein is CASSIERYSNQPQHF.

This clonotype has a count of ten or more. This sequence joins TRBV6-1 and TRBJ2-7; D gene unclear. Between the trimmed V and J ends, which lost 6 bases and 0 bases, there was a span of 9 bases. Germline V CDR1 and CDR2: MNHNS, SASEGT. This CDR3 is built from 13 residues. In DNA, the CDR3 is TGTGCCAGCAGGACACGCATCTCCTACGAGCAGTACTTC. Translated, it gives CASRTRISYEQYF.

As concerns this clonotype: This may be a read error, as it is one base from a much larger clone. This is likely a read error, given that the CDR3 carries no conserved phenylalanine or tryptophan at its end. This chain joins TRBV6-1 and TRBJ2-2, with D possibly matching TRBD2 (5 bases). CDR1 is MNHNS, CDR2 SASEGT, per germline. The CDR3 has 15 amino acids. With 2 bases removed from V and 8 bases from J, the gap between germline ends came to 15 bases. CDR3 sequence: CASSERAGQGGELFC. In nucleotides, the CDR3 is TGTGCCAGCAGTGAACGTGCGGGCCAAGGGGGGGAGCTGTTTTGT.

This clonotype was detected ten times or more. The CDR3 bases are TGTGCCAGCAGTCCCACGGGACCGGGGAATCAGCCCCAGCATTTT. It specifies CASSPTGPGNQPQHF. This rearrangement joins TRBV27 to TRBJ1-5, with a possible D match to TRBD1 (5 bases). Looked up from germline, CDR1 is MNHEY and CDR2 is SMNVEV (reference sequence). Trimming shortened V by 5 bases and J by 4 bases, and 15 bases separated the two germline ends. The CDR3 is made up of 15 amino acids.

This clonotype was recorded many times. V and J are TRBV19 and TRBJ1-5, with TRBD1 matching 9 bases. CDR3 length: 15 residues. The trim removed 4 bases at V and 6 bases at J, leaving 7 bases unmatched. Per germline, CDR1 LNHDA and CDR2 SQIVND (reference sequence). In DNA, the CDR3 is TGTGCCAGTAGTAGCGGGACAGGGAGGCTTCAGCCCCAGCATTTT. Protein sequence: CASSSGTGRLQPQHF.

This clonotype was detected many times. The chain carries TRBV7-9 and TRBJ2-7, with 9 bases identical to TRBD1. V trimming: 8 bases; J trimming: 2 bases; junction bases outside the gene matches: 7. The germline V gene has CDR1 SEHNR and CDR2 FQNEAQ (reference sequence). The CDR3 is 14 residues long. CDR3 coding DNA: TGTGCCAGCGGCGGACAGGGGCCGACCTACGAGCAGTACTTC. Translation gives CASGGQGPTYEQYF.

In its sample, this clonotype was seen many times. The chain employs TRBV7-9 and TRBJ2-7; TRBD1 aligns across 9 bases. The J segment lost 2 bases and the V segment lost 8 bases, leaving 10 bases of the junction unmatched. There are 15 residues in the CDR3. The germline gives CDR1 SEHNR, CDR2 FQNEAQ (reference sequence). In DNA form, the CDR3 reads TGTGCCAGCGACGAACCCCGACAGGGGGCCTACGAGCAGTACTTC. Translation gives CASDEPRQGAYEQYF.

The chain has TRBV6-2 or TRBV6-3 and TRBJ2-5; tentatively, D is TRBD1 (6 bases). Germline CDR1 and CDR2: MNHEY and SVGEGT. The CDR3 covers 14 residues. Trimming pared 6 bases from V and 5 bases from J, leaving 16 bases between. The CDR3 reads CASRPGQSYETQYF. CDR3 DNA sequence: TGTGCCAGCAGGCCCGGACAGTCGTACGAGACCCAGTACTTC.

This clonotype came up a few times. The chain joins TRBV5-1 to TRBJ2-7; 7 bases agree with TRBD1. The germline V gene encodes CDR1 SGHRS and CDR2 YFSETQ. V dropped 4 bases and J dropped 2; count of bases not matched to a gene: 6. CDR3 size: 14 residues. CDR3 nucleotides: TGCGCCAGCAGCCCAAACAGGGGTGCCTACGAGCAGTACTTC. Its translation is CASSPNRGAYEQYF.

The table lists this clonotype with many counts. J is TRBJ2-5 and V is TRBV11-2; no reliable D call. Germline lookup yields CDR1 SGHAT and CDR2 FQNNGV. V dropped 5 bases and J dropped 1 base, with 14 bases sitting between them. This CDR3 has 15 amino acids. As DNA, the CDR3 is TGTGCCAGCAGCGCGAGGCCCGGGCCCCAAGAGACCCAGTACTTC. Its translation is CASSARPGPQETQYF.

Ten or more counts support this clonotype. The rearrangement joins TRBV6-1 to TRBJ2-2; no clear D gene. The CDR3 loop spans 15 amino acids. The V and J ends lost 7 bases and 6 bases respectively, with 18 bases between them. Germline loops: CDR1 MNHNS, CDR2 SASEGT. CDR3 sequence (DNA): TGTGCCAGCACCCTCCGTGGCGCGAATGCCGGGGAGCTGTTTTTT. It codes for CASTLRGANAGELFF.

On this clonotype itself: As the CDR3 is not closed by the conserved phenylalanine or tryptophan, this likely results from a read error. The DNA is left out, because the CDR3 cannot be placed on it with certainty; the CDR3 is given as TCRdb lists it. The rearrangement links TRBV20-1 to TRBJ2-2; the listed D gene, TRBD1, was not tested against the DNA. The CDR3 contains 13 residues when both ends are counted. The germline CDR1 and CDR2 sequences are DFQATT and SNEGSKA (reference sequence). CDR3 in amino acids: CSASRGVVGELWV.

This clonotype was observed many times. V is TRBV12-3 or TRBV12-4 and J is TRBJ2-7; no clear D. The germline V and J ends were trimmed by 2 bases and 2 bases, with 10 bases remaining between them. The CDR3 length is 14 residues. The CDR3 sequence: CASSLNPLAYEQYF. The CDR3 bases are TGTGCCAGCAGTTTAAACCCCCTAGCCTACGAGCAGTACTTC.

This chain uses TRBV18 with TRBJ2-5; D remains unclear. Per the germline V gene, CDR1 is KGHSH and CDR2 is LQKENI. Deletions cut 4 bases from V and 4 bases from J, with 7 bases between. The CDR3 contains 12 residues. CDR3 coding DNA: TGTGCCAGCTCACTCAAAACAGAGACCCAGTACTTC. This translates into CASSLKTETQYF. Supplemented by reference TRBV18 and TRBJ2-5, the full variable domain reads NAGVMQNPRHLVRRRGQEARLRCSPMKGHSHVYWYRQLPEEGLKFMVYLQKENIIDESGMPKERFSAEFPKEGPSILRIQQVVRGDSAAYFCASSLKTETQYFGPGTRLLVL.

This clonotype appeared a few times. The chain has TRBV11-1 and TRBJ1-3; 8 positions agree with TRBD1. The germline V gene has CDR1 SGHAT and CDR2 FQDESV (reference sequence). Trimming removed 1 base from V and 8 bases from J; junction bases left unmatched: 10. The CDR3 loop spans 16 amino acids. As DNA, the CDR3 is TGTGCCAGCAGCTTAGTTCTGACAGGGGCGCAAGACACCATATATTTT. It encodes CASSLVLTGAQDTIYF.